This entry lists 24 T cell receptor beta chains sequenced from one sample in a study of cytomegalovirus exposure and HLA in healthy donors. PCR employed 60 Vbeta and 13 Jbeta primers. Assay used: immunoSEQ multiplex PCR; TCRdb lists only in-frame clones, some missing. Altogether 65,000 or so clones are present, around 77% being singletons, with the ten largest covering about 3.6%. Material: PBMCs. Receptors were obtained from a woman in her 40s in good health and CMV-seropositive.

The chain combines TRBV28 with TRBJ2-2, with a tentative D call TRBD1 (5 bases). Looked up from germline, CDR1 is MDHEN and CDR2 is SYDVKM. V lost 6 bases and J lost 7, with 24 bases in between. This CDR3 has 17 amino acids. The CDR3 nucleotides are TGTGCCAGCAGCCCTATTGACAGAGGTGTTAGGGGCGGGGAGCTGTTTTTT. This codes for CASSPIDRGVRGGELFF.

The J gene is TRBJ2-4, the V gene TRBV5-4, with D perhaps matching TRBD1 (6 bases). CDR1 is SGHNT and CDR2 is YYREEE in the germline V gene (reference sequence). V was clipped by 5 bases and J by 1 base, with 10 bases between them. This CDR3 region has 14 residues. The CDR3 here is CASRPDRAKNIQYF. The CDR3 DNA reads TGTGCCAGCAGGCCCGACAGGGCCAAAAACATTCAGTACTTC. The variable domain in full, with the rest retrieved from reference TRBV5-4 and TRBJ2-4, is ETGVTQSPTHLIKTRGQQVTLRCSSQSGHNTVSWYQQALGQGPQFIFQYYREEENGRGNFPPRFSGLQFPNYSSELNVNALELDDSALYLCASRPDRAKNIQYFGAGTRLSVL.

The rearrangement uses TRBV19 and TRBJ1-3; D possibly corresponds to TRBD1 (5 bases). The germline V and J ends were trimmed by 3 bases and 0 bases, with 12 bases remaining between them. CDR1 and CDR2 from the germline V gene are LNHDA and SQIVND (reference sequence). The CDR3 is 16 amino acids. CDR3 residues: CASSILLGGSGNTIYF. CDR3 DNA: TGTGCCAGTAGTATCCTGTTGGGGGGCTCTGGAAACACCATATATTTT.

This chain connects TRBV5-1 to TRBJ2-3, with 9 bases lining up with TRBD2. Germline trimming cut 0 bases from V and 4 bases from J; bases unmatched to any gene: 6. The germline V gene has CDR1 SGHRS and CDR2 YFSETQ. The CDR3 loop spans 16 amino acids. For the CDR3, the DNA is TGCGCCAGCAGCTTGGATGCGGGGGGGCCTTCAGATACGCAGTATTTT. It translates to CASSLDAGGPSDTQYF.

This clone has a single count. The chain recombines TRBV4-1 with TRBJ2-7; D may be TRBD1 (6 bases). The CDR3 is 18 amino acids. V was pared by 1 base and J by 3 bases, with 22 bases between. Germline-derived CDR1 and CDR2 are MGHRA and YSYEKL. The CDR3 loop reads CASSQVVRGIRPIYEQYF. In nucleotides, the CDR3 is TGCGCCAGCAGCCAAGTGGTAAGGGGGATTCGCCCGATCTACGAGCAGTACTTC.

This chain joins TRBV29-1 and TRBJ1-1; no definite D call. This CDR3 is 13 amino acids long. Germline V gene lookup returns CDR1 SQVTM and CDR2 ANQGSEA. Trimming pared 4 bases from V and 1 base from J, leaving 10 bases between. DNA for the CDR3: TGCAGCGTTGGAGACGGTTCGAACACTGAAGCTTTCTTT. This translates into CSVGDGSNTEAFF.

A single count supports this clone. The CDR3, as DNA: TGTGCCAGCAGTGAAGTCGGGAACCGGGGGGTAGCTTTCTTT. Translating it yields CASSEVGNRGVAFF. The chain uses TRBV6-1 and TRBJ1-1, with D maybe TRBD1 (5 bases). Per germline, CDR1 MNHNS and CDR2 SASEGT. V was cut by 1 base and J by 10 bases, with 16 bases left in between. The CDR3 has 14 amino acids.

The chain links TRBV5-5 to TRBJ2-5, with D tentatively TRBD1 (7 bases). Germline CDR1 and CDR2: SGHKS and YYEKEE (reference sequence). The CDR3 spans 13 residues. V shed 4 bases and J shed 6 bases, with 13 bases lying between them. CDR3 region: CASSPGGRQTQYF. CDR3 DNA: TGTGCCAGCAGCCCAGGGGGGAGGCAGACCCAGTACTTC.

The V call is TRBV27, the J call TRBJ2-1, with TRBD2 matching 9 bases. V was pared by 3 bases and J by 3 bases, with 9 bases of the junction left unmatched. Germline CDR1 MNHEY, CDR2 SMNVEV (reference sequence). The CDR3 sequence is 17 residues long. The CDR3 loop reads CASSFRVAGAVYNEQFF. The CDR3 nucleotides read TGTGCCAGCAGTTTTCGGGTAGCGGGGGCCGTCTACAATGAGCAGTTCTTC.

This clone was counted once. The rearrangement links TRBV7-8 to TRBJ2-7, with 7 bases matching TRBD1. The V gene end was trimmed by 4 bases and the J gene end by 2 bases; junction bases not matched to a gene: 5. There are 14 residues in the CDR3. Germline loops: CDR1 SGHVS, CDR2 FQNEAQ. The CDR3 spells CASSSSGTAYEQYF. The CDR3 DNA is TGTGCCAGCAGCTCTTCCGGGACAGCCTACGAGCAGTACTTC.

This clone was seen only a few times. The chain joins TRBV6-6 to TRBJ1-1, with a tentative D call TRBD1 (6 bases). The CDR3 length is 16 residues. The germline V gene has CDR1 MNHNY and CDR2 SVGAGI (reference sequence). Trimming took 11 bases from V and 6 from J, leaving 28 bases between them. Here the CDR3 reads CAGGGSDRLSTAEAFF. CDR3 in DNA: TGTGCCGGGGGGGGATCGGACAGACTATCAACGGCTGAAGCTTTCTTT.

Written as DNA, the CDR3 is TGTGCCAGCAGTTACGGGGGGGCCACCGGGGAGCTGTTTTTT. This gives the protein CASSYGGATGELFF. The chain carries TRBV6-5 and TRBJ2-2; the D gene is possibly TRBD2 (7 bases). Germline loops: CDR1 MNHEY, CDR2 SVGAGI. Trimming stripped 2 bases from V and 4 bases from J, with 8 bases between. CDR3 length: 14 amino acids.

This clone was observed a single time. The J gene is TRBJ1-2, the V gene TRBV2, with a weak D call TRBD1 (5 bases). CDR1 and CDR2 (germline): SNHLY, FYNNEI. The CDR3 extends over 14 amino acids. The V end was cut by 4 bases, the J end by 4 bases, with 13 bases between. For the CDR3, the DNA is TGTGCCAGCAGTGGGGGCCAGGGCCTCTATGGCTACACCTTC. This codes for CASSGGQGLYGYTF.

V and J are TRBV6-5 and TRBJ1-6; a weak D match, TRBD1 (6 bases). CDR3 length: 15 amino acids. CDR1 is MNHEY, CDR2 SVGAGI, per germline. The ends were cut back, 6 bases at V and 7 bases at J, with 16 bases in the middle. The CDR3, as DNA: TGTGCCAGCAGGCAAACACAGGGATCAAATTCACCCCTCCACTTT. It codes for CASRQTQGSNSPLHF.

This chain joins TRBV9 and TRBJ2-1; D is unclear. The ends were cut back, 3 bases at V and 2 bases at J, with 12 bases in the middle. The CDR3 has 15 amino acids. Germline V gene sequence: CDR1 SGDLS, CDR2 YYNGEE. The CDR3 region has the DNA TGTGCCAGCAGCGCTGGGCAGGCAACCTACAATGAGCAGTTCTTC. It encodes CASSAGQATYNEQFF. Drawing the rest from reference TRBV9 and TRBJ2-1, the complete variable domain is DSGVTQTPKHLITATGQRVTLRCSPRSGDLSVYWYQQSLDQGLQFLIQYYNGEERAKGNILERFSAQQFPDLHSELNLSSLELGDSALYFCASSAGQATYNEQFFGPGTRLTVL.

CDR3 coding DNA: TGTGCCAGCAGAGGGACAGGGGATTCACCCCTCCACTTT. Translating gives CASRGTGDSPLHF. V is TRBV6-1 and J is TRBJ1-6, with 10 bases that match TRBD1. Germline lookup yields CDR1 MNHNS and CDR2 SASEGT. Trimming took 6 bases from V and 8 from J; bases not matched to a gene: 1. The CDR3 length is 13 residues.

The chain uses TRBV7-2 and TRBJ1-1; 10 positions match TRBD1. CDR1 and CDR2 from the germline V gene are SGHTA and FQGNSA. V shed 5 bases and J 2 bases; nucleotides not matched to a gene: 5. This CDR3 contains 15 residues. The CDR3 spells CASSPGQGRNTEAFF. As DNA, the CDR3 is TGTGCCAGCAGCCCGGGACAGGGGAGAAACACTGAAGCTTTCTTT.

The V gene is TRBV4-1, the J gene TRBJ1-2; D perhaps matches TRBD1 (5 bases). The V and J ends lost 0 bases and 8 bases respectively, with 19 bases between them. The CDR3 has 16 residues. Germline CDR1 reads MGHRA; CDR2 reads YSYEKL. DNA of the CDR3: TGCGCCAGCAGCCAAGATGGCGGCAGGGTAAAGGGGGGCTACACCTTC. Translation: CASSQDGGRVKGGYTF.

The J gene is TRBJ2-1, the V gene TRBV5-1; tentative D call: TRBD2 (6 bases). V gave up 0 bases and J gave up 0 bases, with 10 bases separating them. Germline V gene data show CDR1 as SGHRS and CDR2 as YFSETQ. There are 16 residues in the CDR3. The CDR3 region has the DNA TGCGCCAGCAGCTTGGGGGGGGTGAGCTCCTACAATGAGCAGTTCTTC. It yields the protein CASSLGGVSSYNEQFF.

The chain is built from TRBV7-9 and TRBJ1-5, with no clear D. Trimming left V 5 bases short and J 5 bases short, with 13 bases between. CDR1 is SEHNR and CDR2 is FQNEAQ in the germline V gene (reference sequence). This CDR3 is built from 14 residues. CDR3 in amino acids: CASSLDGDHQPQHF. CDR3 nucleotide sequence: TGTGCCAGCAGCCTAGACGGAGACCATCAGCCCCAGCATTTT.

A few counts support this clone. The chain links TRBV6-1 to TRBJ2-2; D is uncertain. Per the germline V gene, CDR1 is MNHNS and CDR2 is SASEGT. The CDR3 length is 13 residues. V was trimmed by 6 bases and J by 4 bases, leaving 9 bases between them. The CDR3 spells CASSHKLTGELFF. Written as DNA, the CDR3 is TGTGCCAGCAGCCATAAACTCACCGGGGAGCTGTTTTTT.

As to this clone: Other DNA sequences of this sample code for an identical CDR3. The genes are TRBV30 and TRBJ1-1; D uncertain. This CDR3 has 11 amino acids. Between the trimmed V and J ends, which lost 3 bases and 8 bases, there was a span of 10 bases. Germline CDR1 GTSNPN, CDR2 SVGIG (reference sequence). DNA of the CDR3: TGTGCCTGGAGGAGGGAGGCAGAAGCTTTCTTT. Translated: CAWRREAEAFF.

This chain connects TRBV6-5 to TRBJ2-3; 7 bases map to TRBD2. The CDR3 consists of 13 residues. J was trimmed by 4 bases and V by 6 bases; bases with no gene match: 4. Germline V gene sequence: CDR1 MNHEY, CDR2 SVGAGI. The CDR3, as DNA: TGTGCCAGCAGCCGAACTAGCGCAGATACGCAGTATTTT. Amino acid sequence: CASSRTSADTQYF.

The gene calls are TRBV7-9 and TRBJ1-2; D may be TRBD1 (5 bases). The germline V gene encodes CDR1 SEHNR and CDR2 FQNEAQ (reference sequence). V lost 8 bases to trimming and J lost 6 bases, with 31 bases between them. The CDR3 totals 18 residues. The CDR3 bases are TGTGCCAGCGTAAACTCGAGCCGGGCGAAATACCAGGGCGATGGCTACACCTTC. Translated: CASVNSSRAKYQGDGYTF.